This T cell receptor (beta chain) derives from a study of chemoradiotherapy in HPV16-positive cancers. The wider study: Functional T-cell assays on two HPV16-positive patients' cells defined candidate HPV-specific clones and common TCR motifs.

A word on this clone: Its target is unknown.

Some clones are missing from TCRdb's copy, which holds only in-frame ones; the method was immunoSEQ multiplex PCR. Here the sample spans 25,000 to 30,000 clones, 85% to 95% being singletons. Regarding the study as a whole: The functional HPV-specific definition rests on just two HPV16-positive patients. HPV-responsive T-cell expansion during chemoradiotherapy was linked to improved recurrence-free survival in HPV16-positive patients.

Per the germline V gene, CDR1 is MNHEY and CDR2 is SVGAGI. V lost 0 bases and J lost 11; bases outside the gene matches: 11. The CDR3 sequence is 16 residues long. The sequences come from blood, collected from a patient who underwent chemoradiotherapy. The receptor's source is a human donor with HPV-associated anogenital cancer. The rearrangement links TRBV6-5 to TRBJ2-3, with TRBD2 matching 10 bases. In DNA form, the CDR3 reads TGTGCCAGCAGTTACTCGAGAACTAGCGGGACGCTCGGGCAGTATTTT. It is translated as CASSYSRTSGTLGQYF.